Shown below are 17 T cell receptor beta chains from a single sample sequenced in a study of T cells after yellow fever vaccination. Via MiXCR, TCRdb re-called the 5' RACE reads, giving one row per CDR3 protein. The data hold 450,000 to 600,000 distinct CDR3 sequences, with approximately 12% observed a single time. Specimen: PBMCs, collected on the day of the yellow fever booster vaccination. Every receptor here comes from a man aged 25 to 45 who received the YFV17D yellow fever vaccine.

Only a few counts were recorded for this clonotype. The rearrangement uses TRBV7-2 and TRBJ1-6, with D unclear. V lost 4 bases and J 10 bases, leaving 14 bases between the germline ends. The CDR3 totals 14 residues. CDR1 is SGHTA, CDR2 FQGNSA, per germline. This chain's CDR3 is CASSYKAAESPLHF. DNA of the CDR3: TGTGCCAGCAGCTACAAGGCGGCTGAATCACCCCTCCACTTT.

A few counts support this clonotype. This sequence joins TRBV2 and TRBJ2-3; tentative D call: TRBD2 (5 bases). This CDR3 has 14 amino acids. Germline CDR1 reads SNHLY; CDR2 reads FYNNEI. Deletions cut 7 bases from V and 0 bases from J, with 11 bases between. The CDR3 sequence: CASNRGQSTDTQYF. The CDR3 DNA reads TGTGCCAGCAATCGAGGGCAGAGCACAGATACGCAGTATTTT.

The chain joins TRBV7-6 to TRBJ2-2; 8 nucleotides line up with TRBD1. CDR3 length: 15 amino acids. Germline CDR1 is SGHVS and CDR2 is FNYEAQ. Trimming took 5 bases from V and 6 from J; bases not matched to a gene: 8. CDR3 sequence (DNA): TGTGCCAGCAGCGCCCGACAGGGGAGGTCCGGGGAGCTGTTTTTT. It codes for CASSARQGRSGELFF.

This clonotype has only a few counts. J is TRBJ1-2 and V is TRBV20-1; no reliable D call. Trimming took 0 bases from V and 8 from J, leaving 16 bases between them. The CDR3 consists of 14 residues. The V gene's germline CDR1 is DFQATT and CDR2 SNEGSKA (reference sequence). The CDR3 sequence is CSAREGPATGGYTF. In DNA form, the CDR3 reads TGCAGTGCTAGAGAAGGTCCGGCCACGGGGGGCTACACCTTC.

This clonotype has more than one count but fewer than ten. V is TRBV18 and J is TRBJ2-5; a possible D gene is TRBD2 (6 bases). Germline V gives CDR1 KGHSH, CDR2 LQKENI. The CDR3 is made up of 16 amino acids. V lost 5 bases to trimming and J lost 1 base, with 17 bases between them. CDR3: CASSFVSSVFQETQYF. The CDR3, as DNA: TGTGCCAGCTCATTTGTGTCTAGCGTGTTCCAAGAGACCCAGTACTTC.

This clonotype was counted only a few times. The V gene is TRBV20-1, the J gene TRBJ2-4; D gene uncertain. The V gene lost 6 bases and the J gene lost 0 bases, with 12 bases spanning the gap. This CDR3 is 14 amino acids long. Germline-derived CDR1 and CDR2 are DFQATT and SNEGSKA (reference sequence). CDR3 in amino acids: CSALMSLAKNIQYF. CDR3 coding DNA: TGCAGTGCGCTCATGAGCCTAGCCAAAAACATTCAGTACTTC.

The table lists this clonotype with a few counts. CDR3 DNA sequence: TGTGCCACAAAGGATCAGGTGAACCTCAATCAGCCCCAGCATTTT. Protein product: CATKDQVNLNQPQHF. The gene calls are TRBV19 and TRBJ1-5; D is unclear. This CDR3 contains 15 residues. V lost 10 bases, J lost 3 bases, and 19 bases lay in between. Germline CDR1 reads LNHDA; CDR2 reads SQIVND (reference sequence).

This clonotype was found a few times. This sequence joins TRBV18 and TRBJ1-1; D gene uncertain. Trimming cost V 0 bases and J 0 bases, with 11 bases left between them. The CDR3 is 16 residues long. CDR1 and CDR2 (germline): KGHSH, LQKENI. The CDR3 spells CASSPPVRTMNTEAFF. CDR3 DNA: TGTGCCAGCTCACCACCGGTCAGAACAATGAACACTGAAGCTTTCTTT.

This clonotype was detected a few times. The V and J genes are TRBV6-5 and TRBJ2-7; perhaps TRBD2 as D (5 bases). The CDR3 totals 14 residues. From germline, CDR1 is MNHEY and CDR2 SVGAGI. V lost 2 bases and J lost 4, with 12 bases in between. The CDR3 DNA is TGTGCCAGCAGTTACGACTACGCCCCATACGAGCAGTACTTC. As protein: CASSYDYAPYEQYF.

The chain links TRBV9 to TRBJ2-1; 8 bases align to TRBD2. Germline V gene lookup returns CDR1 SGDLS and CDR2 YYNGEE. The CDR3 totals 15 residues. Trimming removed 2 bases from V and 6 bases from J; junction bases left unmatched: 7. The CDR3 DNA reads as TGTGCCAGCAGCGTTTTAGCGGGATCGTTCAATGAGCAGTTCTTC. Its protein product is CASSVLAGSFNEQFF.

In this sample, this clonotype turned up a few times. This sequence joins TRBV7-8 and TRBJ2-1; 8 positions match TRBD2. CDR3 size: 13 residues. Trimming cost V 5 bases and J 10 bases; bases outside gene matches: 7. From germline, CDR1 is SGHVS and CDR2 FQNEAQ. The DNA for the CDR3 is TGTGCCAGCAGCCCGGGGGGGGGCGGGGAGCAGTTCTTC. Translating gives CASSPGGGGEQFF.

This clonotype has a handful of counts. V gene TRBV20-1 combines with J gene TRBJ2-7; a possible D gene is TRBD1 (5 bases). With 0 bases removed from V and 2 bases from J, the gap between germline ends came to 8 bases. From germline, CDR1 is DFQATT and CDR2 SNEGSKA (reference sequence). This CDR3 has 13 residues. The CDR3 DNA sequence: TGCAGTGCTAGAGACCAGGGTACCTACGAGCAGTACTTC. This translates into CSARDQGTYEQYF.

This clonotype was observed many times. The V gene is TRBV6-1, the J gene TRBJ1-5, with D uncertain. This CDR3 has 15 amino acids. The germline V gene encodes CDR1 MNHNS and CDR2 SASEGT. V was clipped by 4 bases and J by 7 bases, with 17 bases between them. The CDR3 sequence: CASSASPVGVQPQHF. As DNA, the CDR3 is TGTGCCAGCAGTGCCTCCCCGGTGGGAGTCCAGCCCCAGCATTTT.

This clonotype was observed a handful of times. This chain joins TRBV20-1 and TRBJ2-1; perhaps TRBD2 as D (5 bases). Looked up from germline, CDR1 is DFQATT and CDR2 is SNEGSKA (reference sequence). The CDR3 has 12 amino acids. Between the trimmed V and J ends, which lost 8 bases and 9 bases, there was a span of 17 bases. The CDR3 coding sequence is TGCAGTTCCGAGGCGGGTTCGGGTGAGCAGTTCTTC. As protein: CSSEAGSGEQFF.

This clonotype was picked up many times. This chain uses TRBV24-1 with TRBJ2-1, with D possibly being TRBD1 (6 bases). The V gene lost 0 bases and the J gene lost 0 bases, with 8 bases spanning the gap. The CDR3 spans 16 residues. Germline V gene lookup returns CDR1 KGHDR and CDR2 SFDVKD. The CDR3 DNA follows: TGTGCCACCAGTGATTTGCAGGGGAGCTCCTACAATGAGCAGTTCTTC. The encoded protein is CATSDLQGSSYNEQFF.

There are a few counts of this clonotype. The V and J genes are TRBV20-1 and TRBJ2-3, with 8 bases matching TRBD2. J gave up 1 base and V 1 base, and 4 bases lay outside the gene matches. This CDR3 has 15 amino acids. The V gene's germline CDR1 is DFQATT and CDR2 SNEGSKA (reference sequence). The CDR3 protein is CSARAGGFGTDTQYF. The DNA of the CDR3 is TGCAGTGCTAGAGCGGGAGGGTTTGGCACAGATACGCAGTATTTT.

Only a few counts were recorded for this clonotype. V usage is TRBV29-1 and J usage is TRBJ2-1, with D perhaps matching TRBD1 or TRBD2 (5 bases each). The germline V and J ends were trimmed by 5 bases and 6 bases, with 14 bases remaining between them. The CDR3 runs to 13 residues. Germline CDR1 SQVTM, CDR2 ANQGSEA. The CDR3: CSVRLGAPNEQFF. CDR3 sequence (DNA): TGCAGCGTTCGTCTCGGGGCTCCCAATGAGCAGTTCTTC.